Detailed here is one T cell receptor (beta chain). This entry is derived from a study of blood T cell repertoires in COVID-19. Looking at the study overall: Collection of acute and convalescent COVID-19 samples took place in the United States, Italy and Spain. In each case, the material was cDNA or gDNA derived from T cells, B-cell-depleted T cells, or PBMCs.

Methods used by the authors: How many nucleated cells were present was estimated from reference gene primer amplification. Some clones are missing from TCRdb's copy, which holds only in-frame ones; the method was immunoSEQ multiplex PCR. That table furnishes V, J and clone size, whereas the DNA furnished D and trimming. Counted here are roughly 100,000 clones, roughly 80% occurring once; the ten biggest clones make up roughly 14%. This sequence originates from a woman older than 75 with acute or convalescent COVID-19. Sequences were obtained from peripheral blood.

The CDR3 DNA is TGCGCCAGCAGCTTTGGACAGGTCCTCTATAATTCACCCCTCCACTTT. This sequence encodes CASSFGQVLYNSPLHF. The rearrangement links TRBV5-1 to TRBJ1-6; TRBD1 matches at 7 bases. CDR3 length: 16 amino acids. After removal of 2 bases from V and 3 bases from J, the junction contained 5 bases not matched to a gene. From germline, CDR1 is SGHRS and CDR2 YFSETQ.